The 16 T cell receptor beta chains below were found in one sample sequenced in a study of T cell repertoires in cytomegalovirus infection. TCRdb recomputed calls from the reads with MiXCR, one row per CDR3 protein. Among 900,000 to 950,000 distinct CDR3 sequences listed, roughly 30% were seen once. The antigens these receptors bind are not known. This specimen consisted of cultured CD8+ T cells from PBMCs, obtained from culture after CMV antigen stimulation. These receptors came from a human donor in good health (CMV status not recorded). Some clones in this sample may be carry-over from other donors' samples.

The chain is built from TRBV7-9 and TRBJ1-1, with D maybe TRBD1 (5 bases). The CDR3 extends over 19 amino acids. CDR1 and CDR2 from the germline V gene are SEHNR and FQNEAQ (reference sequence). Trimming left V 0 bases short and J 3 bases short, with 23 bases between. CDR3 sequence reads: CASSLAGAGPERLDTEAFF. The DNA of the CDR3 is TGTGCCAGCAGCTTAGCAGGGGCCGGGCCCGAAAGGTTGGACACTGAAGCTTTCTTT.

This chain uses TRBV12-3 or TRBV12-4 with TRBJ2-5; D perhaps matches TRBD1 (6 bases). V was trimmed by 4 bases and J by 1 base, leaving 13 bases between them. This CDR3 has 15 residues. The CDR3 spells CASSSPGHSQETQYF. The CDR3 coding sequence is TGTGCCAGCAGTTCGCCGGGACATTCCCAAGAGACCCAGTACTTC.

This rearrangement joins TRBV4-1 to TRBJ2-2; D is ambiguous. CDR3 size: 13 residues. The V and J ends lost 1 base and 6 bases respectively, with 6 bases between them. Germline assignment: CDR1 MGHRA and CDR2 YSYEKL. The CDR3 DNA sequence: TGCGCCAGCAGCCAAGTCTATGCCGGGGAGCTGTTTTTT. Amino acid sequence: CASSQVYAGELFF.

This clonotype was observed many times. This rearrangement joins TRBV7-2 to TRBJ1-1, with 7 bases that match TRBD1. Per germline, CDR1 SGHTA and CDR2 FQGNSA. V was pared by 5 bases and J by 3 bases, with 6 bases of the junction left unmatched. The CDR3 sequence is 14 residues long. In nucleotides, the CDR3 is TGTGCCAGCAGCCCGACAGGGTTGGACACTGAAGCTTTCTTT. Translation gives CASSPTGLDTEAFF.

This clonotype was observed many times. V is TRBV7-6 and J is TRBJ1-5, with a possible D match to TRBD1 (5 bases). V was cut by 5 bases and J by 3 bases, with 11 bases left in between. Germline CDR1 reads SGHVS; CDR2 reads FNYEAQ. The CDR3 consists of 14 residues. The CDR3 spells CASSVGGYNQPQHF. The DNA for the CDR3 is TGTGCCAGCAGCGTTGGGGGGTACAATCAGCCCCAGCATTTT.

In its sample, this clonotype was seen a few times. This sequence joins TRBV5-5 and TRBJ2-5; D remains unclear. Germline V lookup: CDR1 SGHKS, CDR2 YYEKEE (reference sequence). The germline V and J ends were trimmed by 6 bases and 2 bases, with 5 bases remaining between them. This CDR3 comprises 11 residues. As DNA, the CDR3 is TGTGCCAGCACCATGCAAGAGACCCAGTACTTC. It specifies CASTMQETQYF.

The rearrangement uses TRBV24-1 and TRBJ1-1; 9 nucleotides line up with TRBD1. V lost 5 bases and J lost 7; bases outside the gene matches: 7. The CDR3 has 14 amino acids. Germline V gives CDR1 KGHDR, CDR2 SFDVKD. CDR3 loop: CATSGGTGTLEAFF. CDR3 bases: TGTGCCACCAGTGGCGGGACAGGGACTCTTGAAGCTTTCTTT.

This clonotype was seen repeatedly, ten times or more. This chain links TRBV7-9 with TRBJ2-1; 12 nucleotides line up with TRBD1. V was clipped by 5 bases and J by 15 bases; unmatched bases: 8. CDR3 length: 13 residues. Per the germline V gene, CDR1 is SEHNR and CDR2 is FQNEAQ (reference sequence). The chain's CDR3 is CASSNTGTGGMFF. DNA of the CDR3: TGTGCCAGCAGCAACACAGGGACAGGGGGCATGTTCTTC.

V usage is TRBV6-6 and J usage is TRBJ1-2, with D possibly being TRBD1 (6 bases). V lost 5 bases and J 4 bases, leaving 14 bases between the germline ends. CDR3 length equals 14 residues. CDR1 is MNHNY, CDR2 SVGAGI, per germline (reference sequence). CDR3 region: CASSGLTGSYGYTF. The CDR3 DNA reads TGTGCCAGCAGTGGGCTGACAGGCAGCTATGGCTACACCTTC.

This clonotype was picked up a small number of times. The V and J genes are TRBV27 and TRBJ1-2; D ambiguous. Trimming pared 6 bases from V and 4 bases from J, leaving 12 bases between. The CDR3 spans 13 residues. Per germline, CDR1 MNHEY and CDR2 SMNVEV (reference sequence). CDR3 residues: CASSPEAGYGYTF. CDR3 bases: TGTGCCAGCAGCCCTGAGGCCGGCTATGGCTACACCTTC.

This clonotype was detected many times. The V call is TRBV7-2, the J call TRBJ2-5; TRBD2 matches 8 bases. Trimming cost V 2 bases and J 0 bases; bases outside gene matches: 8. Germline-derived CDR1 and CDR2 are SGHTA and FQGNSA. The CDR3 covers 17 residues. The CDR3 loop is CASSLSERGPYQETQYF. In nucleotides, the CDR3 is TGTGCCAGCAGCTTATCCGAGCGGGGGCCGTACCAAGAGACCCAGTACTTC. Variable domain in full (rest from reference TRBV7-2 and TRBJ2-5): GAGVSQSPSNKVTEKGKDVELRCDPISGHTALYWYRQSLGQGLEFLIYFQGNSAPDKSGLPSDRFSAERTGGSVSTLTIQRTQQEDSAVYLCASSLSERGPYQETQYFGPGTRLLVL.

The CDR3, as DNA: TGTGCCAGCAGCTTGGCCCACACAGGGGACATTTACAATGAGCAGTTCTTC. This translates into CASSLAHTGDIYNEQFF. This chain uses TRBV5-5 with TRBJ2-1; 7 bases map to TRBD1. CDR1 is SGHKS, CDR2 YYEKEE, per germline (reference sequence). V was pared by 0 bases and J by 4 bases, with 10 bases of the junction left unmatched. This CDR3 has 17 amino acids.

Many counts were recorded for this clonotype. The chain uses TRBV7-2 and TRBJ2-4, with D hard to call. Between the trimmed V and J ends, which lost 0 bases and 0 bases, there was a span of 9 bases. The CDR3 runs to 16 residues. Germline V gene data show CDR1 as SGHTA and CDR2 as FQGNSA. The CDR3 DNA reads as TGTGCCAGCAGCTTAGCTCCGGCCAGAGCCAAAAACATTCAGTACTTC. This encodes CASSLAPARAKNIQYF.

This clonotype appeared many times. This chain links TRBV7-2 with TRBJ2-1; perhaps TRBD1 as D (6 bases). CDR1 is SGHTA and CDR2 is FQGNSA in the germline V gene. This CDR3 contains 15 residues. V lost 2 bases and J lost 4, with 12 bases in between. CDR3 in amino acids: CASSLSSTGYNEQFF. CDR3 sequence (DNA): TGTGCCAGCAGCTTATCAAGTACAGGGTACAATGAGCAGTTCTTC.

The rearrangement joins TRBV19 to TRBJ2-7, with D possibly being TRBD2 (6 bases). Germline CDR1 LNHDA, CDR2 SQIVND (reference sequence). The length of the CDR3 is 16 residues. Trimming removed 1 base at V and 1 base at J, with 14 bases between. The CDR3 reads CASSIGGATPSYEQYF. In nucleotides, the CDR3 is TGTGCCAGTAGTATAGGCGGGGCGACCCCATCCTACGAGCAGTACTTC.

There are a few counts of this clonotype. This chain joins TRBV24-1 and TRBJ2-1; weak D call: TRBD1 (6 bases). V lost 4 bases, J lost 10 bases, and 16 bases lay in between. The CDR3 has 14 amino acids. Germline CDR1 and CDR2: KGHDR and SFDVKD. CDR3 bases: TGTGCCACCAGTGACCGTACAGGGCTGAACGAGCAGTTCTTC. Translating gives CATSDRTGLNEQFF.